This TCR beta chain was found in a study of OX40 agonist ivuxolimab in advanced cancers. As for the study in general: An anti-OX40 (CD134) antibody with agonistic activity, ivuxolimab, was administered to patients. Partial responses occurred in three patients (one hepatocellular carcinoma, two cutaneous melanoma). Study-wide points: CD4+ and CD8+ blood T cells expanded clonally by week 6 at 0.1 to 3.0 mg/kg. Partial responders at 0.1-3.0 mg/kg had among the lowest clonal expansion.

Comments on this clone: What it recognizes is unknown.

The data were produced by immunoSEQ multiplex PCR, yet TCRdb's version contains in-frame clones alone and is incomplete. The sample shows 60,000 or so clones, approximately 80% of them seen only once. The clonotype comes from an adult with an advanced solid tumor such as melanoma, head and neck, liver or kidney cancer. Sequencing was performed on CD4+ or CD8+ T cells sorted from blood, taken in a trial of the OX40 agonist ivuxolimab.

CDR3 loop: CASSLRPRFSYNEQFF. CDR3 bases: TGTGCCAGCAGCCTCCGCCCCCGGTTTTCCTACAATGAGCAGTTCTTC. This sequence joins TRBV7-2 and TRBJ2-1; D remains unclear. Trimming removed 5 bases from V and 1 base from J, with 15 bases in between. The CDR3 is made up of 16 amino acids. Germline-derived CDR1 and CDR2 are SGHTA and FQGNSA. Full variable domain (remainder filled in from reference TRBV7-2 and TRBJ2-1): GAGVSQSPSNKVTEKGKDVELRCDPISGHTALYWYRQSLGQGLEFLIYFQGNSAPDKSGLPSDRFSAERTGGSVSTLTIQRTQQEDSAVYLCASSLRPRFSYNEQFFGPGTRLTVL.